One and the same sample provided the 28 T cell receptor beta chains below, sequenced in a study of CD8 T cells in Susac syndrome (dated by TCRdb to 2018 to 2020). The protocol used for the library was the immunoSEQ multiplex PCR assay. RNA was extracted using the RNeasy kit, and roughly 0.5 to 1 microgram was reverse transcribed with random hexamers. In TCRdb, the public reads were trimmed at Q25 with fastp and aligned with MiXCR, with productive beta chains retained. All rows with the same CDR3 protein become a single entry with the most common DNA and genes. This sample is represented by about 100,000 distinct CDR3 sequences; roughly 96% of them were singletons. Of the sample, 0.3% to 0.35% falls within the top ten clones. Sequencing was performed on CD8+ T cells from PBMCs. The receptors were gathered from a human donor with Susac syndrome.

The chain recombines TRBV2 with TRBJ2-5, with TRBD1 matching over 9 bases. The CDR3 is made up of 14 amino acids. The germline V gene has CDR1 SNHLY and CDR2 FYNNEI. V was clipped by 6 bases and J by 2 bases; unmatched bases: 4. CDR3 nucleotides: TGTGCCAGCAGGGCCGGGACAGGGCAAGAGACCCAGTACTTC. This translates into CASRAGTGQETQYF. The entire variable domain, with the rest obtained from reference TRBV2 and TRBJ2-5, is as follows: EPEVTQTPSHQVTQMGQEVILRCVPISNHLYFYWYRQILGQKVEFLVSFYNNEISEKSEIFDDQFSVERPDGSNFTLKIRSTKLEDSAMYFCASRAGTGQETQYFGPGTRLLVL.

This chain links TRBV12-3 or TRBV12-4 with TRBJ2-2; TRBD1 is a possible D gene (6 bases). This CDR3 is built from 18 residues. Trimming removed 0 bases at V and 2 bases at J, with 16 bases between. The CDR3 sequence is CASSLARDTDQNTGELFF. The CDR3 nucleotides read TGTGCCAGCAGTTTAGCCAGGGACACTGACCAAAACACCGGGGAGCTGTTTTTT.

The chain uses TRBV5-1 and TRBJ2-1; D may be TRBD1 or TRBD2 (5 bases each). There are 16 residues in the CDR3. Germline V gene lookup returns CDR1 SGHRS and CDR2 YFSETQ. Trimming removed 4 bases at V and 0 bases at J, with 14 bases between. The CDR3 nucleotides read TGCGCCAGCAGCCCCCTGGCAGGGAGCTCCTACAATGAGCAGTTCTTC. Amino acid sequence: CASSPLAGSSYNEQFF.

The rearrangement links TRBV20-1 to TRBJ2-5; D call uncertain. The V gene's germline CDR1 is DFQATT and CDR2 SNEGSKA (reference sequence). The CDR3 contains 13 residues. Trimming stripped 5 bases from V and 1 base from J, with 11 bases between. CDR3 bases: TGCAGTGCTCACTCACCAATCCAAGAGACCCAGTACTTC. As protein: CSAHSPIQETQYF.

The CDR3 reads CASSLTPYNEQFF. The CDR3 nucleotides are TGTGCCAGCAGCCTAACACCCTACAATGAGCAGTTCTTC. The chain combines TRBV12-3 or TRBV12-4 with TRBJ2-1; D is ambiguous. This CDR3 is built from 13 residues. V was clipped by 6 bases and J by 2 bases, with 8 bases between them.

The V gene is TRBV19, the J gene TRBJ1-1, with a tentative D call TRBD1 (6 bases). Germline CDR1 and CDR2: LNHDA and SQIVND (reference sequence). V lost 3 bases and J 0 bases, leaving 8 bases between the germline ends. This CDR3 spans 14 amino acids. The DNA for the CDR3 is TGTGCCAGTAGTATGGACAGACTGAACACTGAAGCTTTCTTT. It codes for CASSMDRLNTEAFF.

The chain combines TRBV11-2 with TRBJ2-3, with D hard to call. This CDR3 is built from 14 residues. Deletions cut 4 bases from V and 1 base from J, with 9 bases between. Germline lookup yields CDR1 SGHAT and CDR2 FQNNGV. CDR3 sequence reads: CASSSGEGTDTQYF. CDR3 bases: TGTGCCAGCAGCTCCGGTGAGGGCACAGATACGCAGTATTTT.

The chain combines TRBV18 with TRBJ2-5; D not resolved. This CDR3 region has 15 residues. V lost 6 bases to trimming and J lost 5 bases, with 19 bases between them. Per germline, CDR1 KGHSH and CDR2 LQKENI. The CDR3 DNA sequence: TGTGCCAGCTCCCTCGAGACGGCCGCCATGGAGACCCAGTACTTC. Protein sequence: CASSLETAAMETQYF.

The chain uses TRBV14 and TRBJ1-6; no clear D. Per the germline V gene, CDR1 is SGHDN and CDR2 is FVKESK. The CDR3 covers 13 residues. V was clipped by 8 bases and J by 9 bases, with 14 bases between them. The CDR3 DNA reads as TGTGCCAGCCGCCCGGGCAGCCCTTCACCCCTCCACTTT. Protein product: CASRPGSPSPLHF.

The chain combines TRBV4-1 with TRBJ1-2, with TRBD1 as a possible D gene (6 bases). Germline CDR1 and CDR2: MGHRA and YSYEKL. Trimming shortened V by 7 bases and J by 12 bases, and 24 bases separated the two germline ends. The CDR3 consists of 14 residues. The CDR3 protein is CASTPTLGQPGDTF. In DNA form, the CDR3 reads TGCGCCAGCACGCCCACACTCGGACAGCCGGGCGACACCTTC.

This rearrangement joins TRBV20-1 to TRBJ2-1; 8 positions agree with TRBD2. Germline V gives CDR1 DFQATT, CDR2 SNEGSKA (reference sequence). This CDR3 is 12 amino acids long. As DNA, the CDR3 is TGCAGGGCTTTAGCGGGACGCGATGAGCAGTTCTTC. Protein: CRALAGRDEQFF.

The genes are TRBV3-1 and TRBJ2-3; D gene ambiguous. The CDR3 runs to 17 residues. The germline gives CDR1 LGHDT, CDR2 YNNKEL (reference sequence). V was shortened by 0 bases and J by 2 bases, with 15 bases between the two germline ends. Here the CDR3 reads CASSQDYSLPSTDTQYF. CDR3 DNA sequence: TGTGCCAGCAGCCAAGATTACAGCCTTCCCTCCACAGATACGCAGTATTTT.

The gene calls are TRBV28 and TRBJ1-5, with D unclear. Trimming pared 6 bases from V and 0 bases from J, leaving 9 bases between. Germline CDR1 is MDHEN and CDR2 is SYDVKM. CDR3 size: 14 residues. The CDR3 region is CASSQPYSNQPQHF. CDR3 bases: TGTGCCAGCAGCCAGCCTTATAGCAATCAGCCCCAGCATTTT.

The CDR3 DNA is TGTGCCAGTAGTATCTGGGGGGCTGAAGCTTTCTTT. As protein: CASSIWGAEAFF. The chain couples TRBV19 to TRBJ1-1; possibly TRBD1 for D (5 bases). With 3 bases removed from V and 6 bases from J, the gap between germline ends came to 8 bases. Germline CDR1 LNHDA, CDR2 SQIVND (reference sequence). The CDR3 runs 12 residues.

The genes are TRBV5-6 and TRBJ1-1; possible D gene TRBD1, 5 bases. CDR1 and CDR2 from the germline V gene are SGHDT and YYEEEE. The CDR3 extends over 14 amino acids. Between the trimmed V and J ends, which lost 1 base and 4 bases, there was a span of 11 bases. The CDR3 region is CASSLRGIGTEAFF. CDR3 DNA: TGTGCCAGCAGCTTGAGGGGCATAGGCACTGAAGCTTTCTTT.

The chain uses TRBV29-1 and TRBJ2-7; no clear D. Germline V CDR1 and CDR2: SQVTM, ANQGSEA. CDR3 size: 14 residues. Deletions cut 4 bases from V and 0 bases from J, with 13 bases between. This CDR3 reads CSVVGDNASYEQYF. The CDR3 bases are TGCAGCGTTGTAGGCGACAATGCCTCCTACGAGCAGTACTTC.

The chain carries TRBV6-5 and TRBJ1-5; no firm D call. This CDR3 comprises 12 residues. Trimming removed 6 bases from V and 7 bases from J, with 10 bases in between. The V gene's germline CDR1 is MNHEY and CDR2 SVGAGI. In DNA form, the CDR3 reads TGTGCCAGCAGGGCTTTGGGGCAGCCCCAGCATTTT. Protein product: CASRALGQPQHF.

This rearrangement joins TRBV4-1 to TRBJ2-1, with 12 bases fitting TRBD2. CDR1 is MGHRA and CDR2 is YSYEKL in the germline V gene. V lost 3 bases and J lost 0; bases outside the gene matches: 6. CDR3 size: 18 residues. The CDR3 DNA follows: TGCGCCAGCAGCCACAGACTAGCGGGAGAAAGCTCCTACAATGAGCAGTTCTTC. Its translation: CASSHRLAGESSYNEQFF.

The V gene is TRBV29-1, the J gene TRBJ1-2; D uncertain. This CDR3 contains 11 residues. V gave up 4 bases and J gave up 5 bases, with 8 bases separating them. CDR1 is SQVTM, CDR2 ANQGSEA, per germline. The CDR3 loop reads CSVAGGYGYTF. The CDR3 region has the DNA TGCAGCGTTGCGGGCGGGTATGGCTACACCTTC.

Written as DNA, the CDR3 is TGTGCCAGCAGTGGAGCTGGAGTTCGGACCGGGTCACCCCTCCACTTT. Protein sequence: CASSGAGVRTGSPLHF. The rearrangement links TRBV2 to TRBJ1-6; D ambiguous. The CDR3 runs 16 residues. Germline values: CDR1 SNHLY, CDR2 FYNNEI. V shed 4 bases and J shed 10 bases, with 20 bases lying between them.

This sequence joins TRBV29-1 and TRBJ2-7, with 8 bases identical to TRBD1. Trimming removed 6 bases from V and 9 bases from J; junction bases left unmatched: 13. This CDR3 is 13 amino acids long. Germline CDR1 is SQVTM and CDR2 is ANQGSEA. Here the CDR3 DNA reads TGCAGCGTGCCCACAGGGGGTCGGGGAGGGCAGTACTTC. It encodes CSVPTGGRGGQYF.

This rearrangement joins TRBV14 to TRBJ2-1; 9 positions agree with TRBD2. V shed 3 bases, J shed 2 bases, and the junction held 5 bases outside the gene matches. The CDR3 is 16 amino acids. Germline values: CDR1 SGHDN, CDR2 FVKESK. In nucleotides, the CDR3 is TGTGCCAGCAGCCATCGAGCGGGAGGACCCTACAATGAGCAGTTCTTC. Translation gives CASSHRAGGPYNEQFF.

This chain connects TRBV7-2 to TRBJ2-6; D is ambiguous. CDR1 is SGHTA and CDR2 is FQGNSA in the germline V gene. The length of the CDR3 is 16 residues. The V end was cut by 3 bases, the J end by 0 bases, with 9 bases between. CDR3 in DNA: TGTGCCAGCAGCTTGAATAGCCGCTCTGGGGCCAACGTCCTGACTTTC. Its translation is CASSLNSRSGANVLTF.

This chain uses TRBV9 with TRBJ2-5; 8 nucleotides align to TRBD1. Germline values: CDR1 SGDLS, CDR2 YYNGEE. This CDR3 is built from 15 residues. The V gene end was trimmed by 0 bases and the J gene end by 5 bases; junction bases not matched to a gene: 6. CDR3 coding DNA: TGTGCCAGCAGCGTAGCGGCAGGGGGCGGCGAGACCCAGTACTTC. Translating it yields CASSVAAGGGETQYF.

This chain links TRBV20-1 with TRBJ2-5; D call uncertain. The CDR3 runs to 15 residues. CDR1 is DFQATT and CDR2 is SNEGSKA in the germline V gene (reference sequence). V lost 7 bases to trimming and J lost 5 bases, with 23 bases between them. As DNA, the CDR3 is TGCAGTGGGGAAAGTTGGCCGAAGGAAGGGGAGACCCAGTACTTC. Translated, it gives CSGESWPKEGETQYF.

The CDR3 region is CASSWGQHTGELFF. CDR3 nucleotide sequence: TGTGCCAGCAGCTGGGGACAGCACACCGGGGAGCTGTTTTTT. The chain recombines TRBV12-3 or TRBV12-4 with TRBJ2-2, with 7 bases matching TRBD1. The V gene end was trimmed by 6 bases and the J gene end by 3 bases; junction bases not matched to a gene: 4. The CDR3 covers 14 residues.

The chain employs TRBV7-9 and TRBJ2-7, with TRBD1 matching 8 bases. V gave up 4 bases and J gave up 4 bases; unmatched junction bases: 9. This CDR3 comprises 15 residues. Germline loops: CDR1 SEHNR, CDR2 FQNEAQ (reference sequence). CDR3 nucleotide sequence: TGTGCCAGCAGCTCCCCGACAGGGGAGTTGTACGAGCAGTACTTC. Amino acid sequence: CASSSPTGELYEQYF. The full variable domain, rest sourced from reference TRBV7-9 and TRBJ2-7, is DTGVSQNPRHKITKRGQNVTFRCDPISEHNRLYWYRQTLGQGPEFLTYFQNEAQLEKSRLLSDRFSAERPKGSFSTLEIQRTEQGDSAMYLCASSSPTGELYEQYFGPGTRLTVT.

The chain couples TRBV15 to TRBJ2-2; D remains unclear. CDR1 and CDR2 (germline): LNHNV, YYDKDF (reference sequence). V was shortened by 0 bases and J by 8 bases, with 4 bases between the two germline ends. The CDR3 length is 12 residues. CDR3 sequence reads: CATSRERGELFF. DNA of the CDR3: TGTGCCACCAGCAGAGAGAGAGGGGAGCTGTTTTTT.